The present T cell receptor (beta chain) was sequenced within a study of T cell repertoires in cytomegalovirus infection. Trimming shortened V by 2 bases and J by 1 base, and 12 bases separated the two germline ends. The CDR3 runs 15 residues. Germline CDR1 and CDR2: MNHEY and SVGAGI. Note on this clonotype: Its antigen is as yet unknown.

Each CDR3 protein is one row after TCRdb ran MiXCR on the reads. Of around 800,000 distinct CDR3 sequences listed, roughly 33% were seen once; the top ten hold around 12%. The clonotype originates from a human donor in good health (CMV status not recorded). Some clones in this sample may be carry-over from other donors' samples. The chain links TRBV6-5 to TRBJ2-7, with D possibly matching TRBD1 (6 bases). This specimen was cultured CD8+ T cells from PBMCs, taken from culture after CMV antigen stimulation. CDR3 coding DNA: TGTGCCAGCAGTTACCTGGGACAAGCATCCTACGAGCAGTACTTC. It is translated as CASSYLGQASYEQYF.